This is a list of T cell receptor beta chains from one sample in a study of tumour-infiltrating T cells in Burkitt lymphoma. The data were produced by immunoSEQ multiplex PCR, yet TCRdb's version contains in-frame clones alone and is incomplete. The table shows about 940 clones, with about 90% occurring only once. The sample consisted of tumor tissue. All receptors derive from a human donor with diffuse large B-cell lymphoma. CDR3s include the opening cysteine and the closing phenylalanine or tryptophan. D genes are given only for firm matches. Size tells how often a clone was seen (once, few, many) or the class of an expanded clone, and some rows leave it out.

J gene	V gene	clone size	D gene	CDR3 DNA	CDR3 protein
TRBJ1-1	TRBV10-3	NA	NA	TGTGCCGCGGGACCCCGGGGGACTGAAGCTTTCTTT	CAAGPRGTEAFF
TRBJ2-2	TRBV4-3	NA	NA	TGCGCCAGCAGCCAAGTGGTAGGGGTTCGGGACACCGGGGAGCTGTTTTTT	CASSQVVGVRDTGELFF
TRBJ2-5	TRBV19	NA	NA	TGTGCCAGTAGTAACAAACAGGGATCTGGAGTTCGCCAAGAGACCCAGTACTTC	CASSNKQGSGVRQETQYF
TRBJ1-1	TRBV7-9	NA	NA	TGTGCCAGCAGCCATACGAGACAGGCTACCGAAGCTTTCTTT	CASSHTRQATEAFF
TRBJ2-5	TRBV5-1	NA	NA	TGCGCCAGCAGCTTGGGAGCGCCCCTTAAAGAGACCCAGTACTTC	CASSLGAPLKETQYF
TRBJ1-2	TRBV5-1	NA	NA	TGCGCCAGCAGCTTGATAGCTAACTATGGCTACACCTTC	CASSLIANYGYTF
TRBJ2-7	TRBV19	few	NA	TGTGCCAGTAGTACAGGGTGGAACGAGCAGTACTTC	CASSTGWNEQYF
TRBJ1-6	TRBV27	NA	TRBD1	TGTGCCAGCAATCCCGGGACAGCTAATTCACCCCTCCACTTT	CASNPGTANSPLHF
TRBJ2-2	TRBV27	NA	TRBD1	TGTGCCAGCAGTTCCAGGGGGCAAGGCACCGGGGAGCTGTTTTTT	CASSSRGQGTGELFF
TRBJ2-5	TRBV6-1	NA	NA	TGTGCCAGCAGTGACGGATCCTTGGGGAAAGAGACCCAGTACTTC	CASSDGSLGKETQYF
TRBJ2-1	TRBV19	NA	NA	TGTGCCAGTAGTACGAGGGCCCGCGATGAGCAGTTCTTC	CASSTRARDEQFF
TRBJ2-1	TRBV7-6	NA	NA	TGTGCCAGCAGCTTCGCGTCGGTGGGGGACAATGAGCAGTTCTTC	CASSFASVGDNEQFF
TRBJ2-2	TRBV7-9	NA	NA	TGTGCCAGCAGCTTAGGCATCCAAGCCGGGGAGCTGTTTTTT	CASSLGIQAGELFF
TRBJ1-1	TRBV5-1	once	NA	TGCGCCAGCAGCCCGAACGGGGTCACTGAAGCTTTCTTT	CASSPNGVTEAFF
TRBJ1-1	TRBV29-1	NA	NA	TGCAGCGGCGGTATGGTGAACACTGAAGCTTTCTTT	CSGGMVNTEAFF
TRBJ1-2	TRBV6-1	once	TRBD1	TGTGCCAGCTGGGGGACAGGGGGCGCGGGCTATGGCTACACCTTC	CASWGTGGAGYGYTF
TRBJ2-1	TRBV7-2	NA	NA	TGTGCCAGCAGCTATTGGGCCATACGTGGTGGTAATGAGCAGTTCTTC	CASSYWAIRGGNEQFF